This entry features one TCR beta chain sequence. Antigen unknown. Using immunoSEQ multiplex PCR, the repertoire was profiled, and TCRdb retains in-frame clones only, with some absent. The sample has over 5,500 clones, more than 55% seen once; the top ten hold 41%. This sample is drawn from a study of CD8 T cell repertoires and HIV-1 epitope variants. On the study more broadly: Controls included no peptide, Ebola AY9 epitope, and a CMV, EBV, flu pool.

The junction had 8 bases not matched to a gene; V was cut back by 4 bases and J by 0 bases. Per the germline V gene, CDR1 is SGHDT and CDR2 is YYEEEE. The CDR3 runs 16 residues. This TCR was sampled from a male donor with HIV. Sequencing was carried out using cultured CD8+ T cells derived from PBMCs. V is TRBV5-6 and J is TRBJ2-3; 7 nucleotides agree with TRBD2. The CDR3 sequence: CASSPGLPLSTDTQYF. CDR3 sequence (DNA): TGTGCCAGCAGCCCGGGACTACCCCTGAGCACAGATACGCAGTATTTT.